The present T cell receptor (beta chain) was sequenced within a study of response to subunit inactivated influenza vaccine. Study results and limitations: After each seasonal influenza vaccination, few new T cells are recruited, the authors suggested.

Germline lookup yields CDR1 MNHEY and CDR2 SVGEGT. The CDR3 spans 16 residues. V shed 0 bases and J shed 3 bases, with 15 bases lying between them. TCRdb called the RT-PCR reads again in MiXCR, with one record for every CDR3 protein. The table has almost 250,000 distinct CDR3 sequences, 10% to 15% seen once; the top ten hold 7.8%. This clonotype has just a few counts. The antigen is unknown. Source: non-naive T cells sorted from PBMCs, taken approximately 15 days before vaccination. The chain has TRBV6-2 or TRBV6-3 and TRBJ2-7; D possibly matches TRBD1 or TRBD2 (5 bases each). This clonotype originated in a man aged 50 to 60 who received an inactivated influenza vaccine. The CDR3 loop reads CASSYSSGAEDYEQYF. In nucleotides, the CDR3 is TGTGCCAGCAGTTACTCTTCCGGGGCTGAGGACTACGAGCAGTACTTC.